This entry features one T cell receptor (beta chain) sequence. The CDR3 runs 16 residues. CDR1 and CDR2 (germline): SGHAT, FQNNGV. The ends were cut back, 1 base at V and 2 bases at J, with 14 bases in the middle. The data were taken from a study of blood T cell repertoires in COVID-19. About the research overall: COVID-19 samples, acute and convalescent, were from the United States, Italy and Spain. PBMCs, B-cell-depleted T cells, or T cells were the source of the cDNA or gDNA that made up the material.

Original processing notes: Counts of nucleated cells, estimated from reference gene primer amplification, were obtained. Generated by immunoSEQ multiplex PCR, the TCRdb table keeps only in-frame clones and is missing some. V, J and clone size reflect that table, while D and trimming were determined from the DNA. Of approximately 140,000 clones listed, about 84% were seen once; the top ten hold approximately 9.5%. The chain carries TRBV11-2 and TRBJ1-1; TRBD1 might be the D (6 bases). The sequence was collected from a woman aged 80 or over in a cohort sampled during active or convalescent COVID-19. The specimen sequenced was peripheral blood. CDR3 sequence: CASSLAGAGENTEAFF. DNA of the CDR3: TGTGCCAGCAGCTTAGCCGGGGCAGGGGAAAACACTGAAGCTTTCTTT.